This note documents a single T cell receptor (beta chain) sequence. The antigen is undetermined. This specimen belongs to a study of blood T cells in healthy people across ages. The V gene lost 6 bases and the J gene lost 9 bases, with 13 bases spanning the gap. The CDR3 loop spans 12 amino acids. Germline loops: CDR1 SGDLS, CDR2 YYNGEE. The study's findings and limits: Strong correlation existed between TCR beta diversity and naive T cell percentage. Older age went with lower TCR beta diversity per million T cells, in a roughly linear way. In the absence of known donor CMV status, changes in expanded clonotypes were possibly confounded.

Primed by a sample-barcoded 5' primer and a J-beta primer mix, a second PCR proceeded for about 7 to 12 cycles. TCRdb independently ran MiXCR on the 5' RACE reads; one entry per CDR3 protein. The sample has hundreds of thousands of distinct CDR3 sequences, around two fifths seen once. The rearrangement joins TRBV9 to TRBJ2-1; D may correspond to TRBD1 or TRBD2 (5 bases each). The sample consisted of blood. This receptor was identified in a man aged 55 to 70 in good health. The CDR3 loop is CASTGAGGEQFF. CDR3 bases: TGTGCCAGCACCGGGGCGGGCGGTGAGCAGTTCTTC. The full variable domain, its missing parts supplied by reference TRBV9 and TRBJ2-1, is DSGVTQTPKHLITATGQRVTLRCSPRSGDLSVYWYQQSLDQGLQFLIQYYNGEERAKGNILERFSAQQFPDLHSELNLSSLELGDSALYFCASTGAGGEQFFGPGTRLTVL.